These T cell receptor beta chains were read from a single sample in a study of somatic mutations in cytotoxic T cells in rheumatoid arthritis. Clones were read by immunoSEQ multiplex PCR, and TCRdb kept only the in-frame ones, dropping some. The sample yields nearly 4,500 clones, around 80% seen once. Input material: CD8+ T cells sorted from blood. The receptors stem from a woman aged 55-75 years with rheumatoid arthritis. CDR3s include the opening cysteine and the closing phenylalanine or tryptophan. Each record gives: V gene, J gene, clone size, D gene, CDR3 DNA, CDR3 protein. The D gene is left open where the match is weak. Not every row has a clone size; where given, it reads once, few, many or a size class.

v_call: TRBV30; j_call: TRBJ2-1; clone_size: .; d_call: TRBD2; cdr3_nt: TGTGCCTGGAGTGGGGGGACCGCCCGGGGGGAGTCCCATGAGCAGTTCTTC; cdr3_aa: CAWSGGTARGESHEQFF
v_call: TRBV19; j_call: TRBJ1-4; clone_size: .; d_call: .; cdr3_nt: TGTGCCAGTACCCGTACACCTAATGAAAAACTGTTTTTT; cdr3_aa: CASTRTPNEKLFF
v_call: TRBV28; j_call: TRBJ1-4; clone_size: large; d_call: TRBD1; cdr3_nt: TGTGCCAGCAACGACAGGGGGCCTGAAAAACTGTTTTTT; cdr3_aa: CASNDRGPEKLFF
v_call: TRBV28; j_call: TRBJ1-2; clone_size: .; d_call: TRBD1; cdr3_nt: TGTGCCACCACGGGACAGAACTATGGCTACACCTTC; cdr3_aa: CATTGQNYGYTF
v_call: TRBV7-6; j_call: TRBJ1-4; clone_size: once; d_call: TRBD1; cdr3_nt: TGTGCCAGCAGCTCTTATACAGGGGAAGCTAATGAAAAACTGTTTTTT; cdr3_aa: CASSSYTGEANEKLFF
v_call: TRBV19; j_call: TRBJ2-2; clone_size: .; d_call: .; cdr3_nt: TGTGCCAGTAGTATAGATCCCCCGCGTACAGGCACCGGGGAGCTGTTTTTT; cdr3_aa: CASSIDPPRTGTGELFF
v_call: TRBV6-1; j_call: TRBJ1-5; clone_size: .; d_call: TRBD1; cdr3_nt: TGTGCCAGCAGTGAAGCGACAGGGGGTTCTCAGCCCCAGCATTTT; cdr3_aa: CASSEATGGSQPQHF
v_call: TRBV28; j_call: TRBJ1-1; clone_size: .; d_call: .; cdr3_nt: TGTGCCAGCAGTTTAAGGGGACATGACACTGAAGCTTTCTTT; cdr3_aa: CASSLRGHDTEAFF
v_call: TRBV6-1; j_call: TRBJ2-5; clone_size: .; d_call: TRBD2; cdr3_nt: TGTGCCAGCAGTGAAACTAGCGGGGGCCCCCAAGAGACCCAGTACTTC; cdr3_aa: CASSETSGGPQETQYF
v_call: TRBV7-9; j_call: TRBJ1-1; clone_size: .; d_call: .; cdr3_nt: TGTGCCAGCAGCTGGACAGTTTGGAGCTTGAACACTGAAGCTTTCTTT; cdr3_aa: CASSWTVWSLNTEAFF
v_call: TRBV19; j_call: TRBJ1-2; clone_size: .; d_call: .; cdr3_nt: TGTGCCAGTAGTATCTTGGACAGTTCTAACTATGGCTACACCTTC; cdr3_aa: CASSILDSSNYGYTF
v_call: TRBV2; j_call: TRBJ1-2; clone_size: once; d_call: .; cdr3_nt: TGTGCCAGCAGTGATGAAACGGGAATCAACTATGGCTACACCTTC; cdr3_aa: CASSDETGINYGYTF
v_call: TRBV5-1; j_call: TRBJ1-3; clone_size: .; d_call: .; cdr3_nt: TGCGCCAGCAGCTATCGGACAGAAGACACCATATATTTT; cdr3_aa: CASSYRTEDTIYF
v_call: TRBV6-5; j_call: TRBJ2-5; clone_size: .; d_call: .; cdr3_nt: TGTGCCACCCAAGGAGCGGCTCTGGAGACCCAGTACTTC; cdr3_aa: CATQGAALETQYF
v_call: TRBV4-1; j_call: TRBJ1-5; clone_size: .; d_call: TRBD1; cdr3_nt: TGCGCCAGCAGCCCAAGAAGTACAGGGGATCAGCCCCAGCATTTT; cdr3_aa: CASSPRSTGDQPQHF
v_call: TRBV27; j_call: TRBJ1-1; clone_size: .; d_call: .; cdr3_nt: TGTGCCAGCAGTCCGCGGGGGGAGGGGACTGAAGCTTTCTTT; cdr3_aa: CASSPRGEGTEAFF
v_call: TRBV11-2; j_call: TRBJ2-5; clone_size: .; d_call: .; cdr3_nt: TGTGCCAGCAGCCCCGAAGGCGGGGTGAGGGAGACCCAGTACTTC; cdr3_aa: CASSPEGGVRETQYF
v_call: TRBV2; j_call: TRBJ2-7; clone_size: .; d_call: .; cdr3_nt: TGTGCCAGCCTTGGGGGGGAACAGGGTGTCGCCTACGAGCAGTACTTC; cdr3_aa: CASLGGEQGVAYEQYF
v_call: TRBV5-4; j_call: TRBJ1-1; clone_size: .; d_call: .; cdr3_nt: TGTGCCAGCAGCTTGGGACAGGCAGCTGAAGCTTTCTTT; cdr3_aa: CASSLGQAAEAFF
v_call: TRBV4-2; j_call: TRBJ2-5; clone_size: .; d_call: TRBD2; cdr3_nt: TGTGCCAGCAGCCCCCGGGAAGGAGCGGGGATTTCGGAGACCCAGTACTTC; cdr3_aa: CASSPREGAGISETQYF
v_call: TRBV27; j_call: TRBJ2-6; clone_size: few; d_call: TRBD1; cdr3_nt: TGTGCCAGCAGTTTATCCTATGACAGGGGGCGCAAAACTGGGGCCAACGTCCTGACTTTC; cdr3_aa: CASSLSYDRGRKTGANVLTF